This T cell receptor (beta chain) was observed in a study of long-term antiretroviral therapy in people with HIV. Study details: A decade or so separates the oldest specimens from the later 2015 immediate-ART recommendation. General study findings and limits: Dominating the repertoire at all time points were the clones that expanded before ART. The study found that diversity rose after ART but stayed below transplant donor controls.

Germline CDR1 is SQVTM and CDR2 is ANQGSEA. The CDR3 is 13 residues long. V lost 5 bases, J lost 1 base, and 12 bases lay in between. As for this clone: Antigen specificity is unknown.

At the survey level, the v3.0 immunoSEQ assay was run. For each individual sample, sequencing targeted roughly 35,000-55,000 T-cell genomes. Clones were read by immunoSEQ multiplex PCR, and TCRdb kept only the in-frame ones, dropping some. The sample contains over 35,000 clones, approximately 86% of which appear only once. The input for sequencing was unsorted PBMCs, taken just before starting antiretroviral therapy. The source of this sequence is a woman between 18 and 29 years old with HIV. The J gene is TRBJ2-7, the V gene TRBV29-1; no clear D. The DNA of the CDR3 is TGCAGCGTTCGCCCGACAAATTCCTACGAGCAGTACTTC. Protein sequence: CSVRPTNSYEQYF.